Reported below is one TCR beta chain. A read error may account for a junction end that differs from germline. After constant-region reverse-primer amplification, full-length variable regions underwent semi-nested PCR with Nested Universal Primer A. Each CDR3 protein gets one entry after TCRdb re-called the 5' RACE reads with MiXCR. The sample has tens of thousands of distinct CDR3 sequences, 25% to 30% seen once; the top ten hold roughly 3.3%. This CDR3 contains 13 residues. Source material: tumor-infiltrating memory CD4+ T cells sorted from the breast tumor. Specified subset: memory CD4+ T cells, CD4+CD45RO+CD25-. This chain uses TRBV12-3 or TRBV12-4 with TRBJ1-5, with D unclear. This sequence was found in a female donor with breast cancer. The CDR3 protein is CTSTVQQDQPQHF. CDR3 coding DNA: TGTACCAGCACTGTGCAGCAGGATCAGCCCCAGCATTTT.